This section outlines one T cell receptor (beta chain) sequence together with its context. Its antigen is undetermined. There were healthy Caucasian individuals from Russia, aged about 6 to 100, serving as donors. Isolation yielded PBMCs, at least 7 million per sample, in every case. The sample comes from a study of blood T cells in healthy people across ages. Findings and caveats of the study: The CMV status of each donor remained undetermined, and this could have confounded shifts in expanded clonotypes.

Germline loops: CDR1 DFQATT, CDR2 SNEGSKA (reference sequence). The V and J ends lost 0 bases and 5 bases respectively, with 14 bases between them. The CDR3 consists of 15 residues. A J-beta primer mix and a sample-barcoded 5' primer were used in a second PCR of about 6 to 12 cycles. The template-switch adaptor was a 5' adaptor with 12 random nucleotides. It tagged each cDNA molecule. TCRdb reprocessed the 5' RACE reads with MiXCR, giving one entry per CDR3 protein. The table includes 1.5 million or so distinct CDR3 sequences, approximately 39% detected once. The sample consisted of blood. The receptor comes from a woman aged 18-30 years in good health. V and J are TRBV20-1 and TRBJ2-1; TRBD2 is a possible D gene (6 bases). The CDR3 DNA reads TGCAGTGCTAGAGATGAGGGACTTGCGAACAATGAGCAGTTCTTC. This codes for CSARDEGLANNEQFF.